The text below deals with one T cell receptor (beta chain). The CDR3 runs to 13 residues. The V gene's germline CDR1 is SGHNT and CDR2 YYREEE (reference sequence). J gave up 4 bases and V 2 bases, and 2 bases lay outside the gene matches. The time point denotes: peripheral blood 6 weeks after treatment start. The data belong to a study of PD-L1 blockade in urothelial cancer. Overall study context: Atezolizumab was started by patients in the mid-2010s at 1,200 mg intravenously every 3 weeks. Most patients, about 85% of the roughly 29, were males with bladder-origin cancer. Blood samples had a median of approximately 150,000 T cells, roughly 83,000 unique TCRs, and clonality more than 0.075.

PCRs each included synthetic TCR analog templates spiked in. TCRdb's table, derived via immunoSEQ multiplex PCR, lists solely in-frame clones and lacks some. Of about 46,000 clones listed, roughly 84% are singletons. J is TRBJ1-1 and V is TRBV5-4; TRBD1 matches at 7 bases. This specimen was PBMCs, taken around atezolizumab (anti-PD-L1) treatment. This sequence was found in a man in his forties or fifties with urothelial cancer. CDR3: CASSLQGSTEAFF. The CDR3 DNA follows: TGTGCCAGCAGCTTACAGGGGAGCACTGAAGCTTTCTTT.